This T cell receptor beta chain was found in a study of cytomegalovirus exposure and HLA in healthy donors. Study-level findings and limits: Rarity held for most TCR sequences, but there were some public TCRs that occurred in many donors.

CDR1 and CDR2 from the germline V gene are SQVTM and ANQGSEA. The CDR3 loop spans 15 amino acids. The PCR ran on 60 Vbeta and 13 Jbeta primers. Per the original methods: The authors later counted some 76 million unique TCR beta chains, about 11 million of them shared. Here immunoSEQ multiplex PCR was the method, and the copy in TCRdb shows in-frame clones only, minus some. From that table come the V and J calls and clone size; the DNA was used to work out D and trimming. Among under 200,000 clones listed, around 80% were seen once. For this clone: The target antigen is unknown.

The sequencing sample was made of PBMCs. The genes are TRBV29-1 and TRBJ2-5, with 12 bases fitting TRBD2. The assigned J gene may be wrong: the sequence end matches TRBJ2-7 better. The sequence came from a male donor in good health and CMV-seropositive. Here the CDR3 reads CSPPPLAGGSYEQYF. Written as DNA, the CDR3 is TGCAGTCCCCCCCCACTAGCGGGAGGCTCCTACGAGCAGTACTTC.